A selection of T cell receptor beta chains follows, all from one sample in a study of shared clonotypes between healthy human individuals. TCRdb's table, derived via immunoSEQ multiplex PCR, lists solely in-frame clones and lacks some. The sample records hundreds of thousands of clones, nearly 97% being singletons. Sequencing used naive CD8+ T cells sorted from blood. These TCRs come from a woman between 25 and 40 years old in good health. The CDR3 runs from the conserved cysteine through the conserved F or W. A D gene is named only where the DNA matches it firmly. A clone size is listed for some rows: how often the clone was seen (once, few, many), or a class if it is expanded.

abundance	j_gene	d_gene	v_gene	CDR3aa	CDR3nt
-	TRBJ2-1	-	TRBV10-1	CASSEIRPAPGTPEQFF	TGCGCCAGCAGTGAAATTCGACCCGCGCCGGGTACTCCTGAGCAGTTCTTC
-	TRBJ1-3	TRBD1	TRBV11-3	CASSLTGTGNTIYF	TGTGCCAGCAGTTTGACAGGGACTGGAAACACCATATATTTT
-	TRBJ1-2	-	TRBV19	CASSIGDTGYTF	TGTGCCAGTAGTATTGGAGATACTGGCTACACCTTC
-	TRBJ1-3	-	TRBV30	CAWSSRRAGNTIYF	TGTGCCTGGAGTTCCCGGCGGGCAGGAAACACCATATATTTT
-	TRBJ1-2	-	TRBV13	CASSLFPGADGYTF	TGTGCCAGCAGCTTATTCCCAGGGGCGGATGGCTACACCTTC
-	TRBJ2-4	TRBD2	TRBV4-1	CASSPRTSGPLQYF	TGCGCCAGCAGCCCTAGGACTAGCGGGCCCCTTCAGTACTTC
-	TRBJ2-1	-	TRBV27	CASSLLASNEQFF	TGTGCCAGCAGTTTACTAGCGTCCAATGAGCAGTTCTTC
-	TRBJ1-2	TRBD1	TRBV7-9	CASSSGQGRNYGYTF	TGTGCCAGCAGCTCTGGACAGGGGAGAAACTATGGCTACACCTTC
-	TRBJ1-1	-	TRBV7-9	CASSPPVEAFF	TGTGCCAGCAGCCCACCTGTTGAAGCTTTCTTT
-	TRBJ2-2	TRBD2	TRBV7-8	CASSLSPTSGSRGELFF	TGTGCCAGCAGCTTATCTCCAACTAGCGGGAGTAGAGGGGAGCTGTTTTTT
-	TRBJ1-1	-	TRBV11-2	CASSFVSGGSTEAFF	TGTGCCAGCAGCTTTGTGTCTGGGGGGAGCACTGAAGCTTTCTTT
once	TRBJ2-1	-	TRBV7-9	CASSPPSGERDYNEQFF	TGTGCCAGCAGCCCCCCCTCGGGGGAGCGCGACTACAATGAGCAGTTCTTC
-	TRBJ2-2	-	TRBV10-1	CASSDHDTYTGELFF	TGCGCCAGCAGTGATCACGACACGTACACCGGGGAGCTGTTTTTT
-	TRBJ2-7	-	TRBV29-1	CSVQTQPNNEQYF	TGCAGCGTGCAGACCCAACCAAACAACGAGCAGTACTTC
-	TRBJ2-5	TRBD1	TRBV19	CASSTGTGVSRSQYF	TGTGCCAGTAGTACCGGGACAGGGGTCTCCCGATCCCAGTACTTC
-	TRBJ2-7	-	TRBV10-3	CAISESGDGSYEQYF	TGTGCCATCAGTGAAAGTGGTGACGGTTCCTACGAGCAGTACTTC
-	TRBJ1-2	-	TRBV9	CASSSKGGAPVGYTF	TGTGCCAGCAGCTCAAAGGGGGGCGCCCCGGTCGGCTACACCTTC
-	TRBJ2-1	-	TRBV7-9	CASSLSVSLENEQFF	TGTGCCAGCAGCTTATCGGTGAGCTTGGAAAATGAGCAGTTCTTC
-	TRBJ2-7	TRBD2	TRBV13	CASSLEGGSYEQYF	TGTGCCAGCAGCTTAGAAGGCGGGAGCTACGAGCAGTACTTC
-	TRBJ2-1	TRBD2	TRBV7-9	CASSLALAGDDEQFF	TGTGCCAGCAGCTTAGCGCTAGCGGGAGACGATGAGCAGTTCTTC
-	TRBJ2-7	TRBD2	TRBV6-1	CASKGTSGSSEQYF	TGTGCCAGCAAAGGGACTAGCGGGAGCAGCGAGCAGTACTTC
-	TRBJ1-5	TRBD1	TRBV28	CASSFTGEVQPQHF	TGTGCCAGCAGTTTTACAGGGGAGGTTCAGCCCCAGCATTTT
-	TRBJ2-7	TRBD2	TRBV11-2	CASSPEREYEQYF	TGTGCCAGCAGCCCCGAGCGGGAGTACGAGCAGTACTTC
once	TRBJ1-1	-	TRBV6-1	CASSEGLFAEAFF	TGTGCCAGCAGTGAAGGTTTGTTTGCTGAAGCTTTCTTT
-	TRBJ2-7	-	TRBV27	CASRGGTFYEQYF	TGTGCCAGCAGGGGCGGGACATTCTACGAGCAGTACTTC
-	TRBJ2-1	TRBD2	TRBV7-8	CASSEGLAGVLTYNEQFF	TGTGCCAGCAGCGAGGGACTAGCGGGAGTGTTGACCTACAATGAGCAGTTCTTC
-	TRBJ1-1	-	TRBV13	CASSLNGNTEAFF	TGTGCCAGCAGCTTGAACGGGAACACTGAAGCTTTCTTT
-	TRBJ2-1	-	TRBV27	CASSLSSGDSGNEQFF	TGTGCCAGCAGTTTATCCTCAGGGGATTCGGGCAATGAGCAGTTCTTC
-	TRBJ2-1	TRBD2	TRBV29-1	CSVAGLAGGPVSYNEQFF	TGCAGCGTTGCCGGACTAGCGGGAGGGCCGGTGTCCTACAATGAGCAGTTCTTC
-	TRBJ2-7	TRBD2	TRBV28	CASSRRESSYEQYF	TGTGCCAGCAGTCGGCGGGAGAGCTCCTACGAGCAGTACTTC
-	TRBJ2-1	-	TRBV19	CASSTGDHEQFF	TGTGCCAGTAGTACAGGGGACCATGAGCAGTTCTTC
-	TRBJ2-1	-	TRBV27	CATKQGNEQFF	TGTGCCACCAAACAGGGTAATGAGCAGTTCTTC
once	TRBJ2-7	-	TRBV25-1	CASSEWGDEQYF	TGTGCCAGCAGTGAATGGGGCGACGAGCAGTACTTC
-	TRBJ1-5	-	TRBV27	CASSPRLGQPQHF	TGTGCCAGCAGCCCCAGACTCGGGCAGCCCCAGCATTTT